The 5 T cell receptor beta chains below all came from one sample that was sequenced in a study of cytotoxic CD8 clonotypes in ibrutinib-treated CLL. Sequencing was performed with immunoSEQ multiplex PCR; in TCRdb, only in-frame clones are kept and a portion is missing. The data hold around 200,000 clones, with 79% observed a single time. This specimen consisted of PBMCs, obtained after 12 months of ibrutinib treatment. These receptors all come from a human donor with chronic lymphocytic leukemia.

The CDR3 DNA is TGTGCCAGCAGCCAAGAAGGGGAGGGCTACGAGCAGTACTTC. Translating gives CASSQEGEGYEQYF. This chain connects TRBV4-2 to TRBJ2-7, with TRBD2 matching 7 bases. The CDR3 contains 14 residues. J gave up 3 bases and V 0 bases, and 2 bases lay outside the gene matches. CDR1 and CDR2 from the germline V gene are LGHNA and YNFKEQ.

The J gene is TRBJ2-7, the V gene TRBV30; tentatively, D is TRBD1 or TRBD2 (7 bases each). Germline V gene sequence: CDR1 GTSNPN, CDR2 SVGIG (reference sequence). V shed 6 bases and J shed 2 bases, with 17 bases lying between them. The CDR3 contains 14 residues. In DNA, the CDR3 is TGTGCCTGCTCAGGGGGGGGAGAACCCTACGAGCAGTACTTC. It is translated as CACSGGGEPYEQYF.

This chain joins TRBV5-8 and TRBJ1-6; TRBD1 might be the D (6 bases). The CDR3 contains 14 residues. Germline-derived CDR1 and CDR2 are SGHTS and YDEGEE. V was shortened by 0 bases and J by 7 bases, with 8 bases between the two germline ends. The CDR3 region is CASSLVQGNSPLHF. CDR3 coding DNA: TGTGCCAGCAGCTTGGTCCAGGGGAATTCACCCCTCCACTTT.

The CDR3 here is CASRGEGVPEAFF. CDR3 in DNA: TGTGCCAGCAGGGGGGAGGGGGTGCCTGAAGCTTTCTTT. The rearrangement links TRBV2 to TRBJ1-1; D may be TRBD1 (6 bases). The CDR3 consists of 13 residues. The V gene lost 6 bases and the J gene lost 6 bases, with 14 bases spanning the gap. The germline V gene has CDR1 SNHLY and CDR2 FYNNEI.

The chain uses TRBV28 and TRBJ1-2; D is perhaps TRBD1 (5 bases). Trimming removed 2 bases at V and 9 bases at J, with 22 bases between. The CDR3 spans 16 residues. The V gene's germline CDR1 is MDHEN and CDR2 SYDVKM. The CDR3 loop reads CASSLASFAGTASYTF. CDR3 coding DNA: TGTGCCAGCAGTTTAGCTTCTTTTGCAGGGACGGCCAGCTACACCTTC.